The T cell receptor beta chain described here comes from a study of graft-versus-host responses after intestinal transplantation. Study information: Recipients were given multivisceral, liver-intestinal, or isolated intestinal transplants. Anti-thymocyte globulin induction preceded two to four years of tacrolimus and steroid maintenance in all recipients.

About this clone itself: Its antigen is not identified.

Assay: immunoSEQ multiplex PCR; the TCRdb copy retains only in-frame clones and omits some. The sample includes 29,000 or so clones, roughly nine tenths seen only once; the top ten take under 14%. General study points: GvH clone levels peaked in circulation, and this peak was associated with early post-transplant HvG declines.

V lost 2 bases and J lost 3, with 10 bases in between. CDR3 length: 13 amino acids. The germline CDR1 and CDR2 sequences are GTSNPN and SVGIG (reference sequence). The V gene is TRBV30, the J gene TRBJ1-1, with D uncertain. The starting material was PBMCs, obtained about 420 days after intestinal transplantation. This TCR came from a human patient who received an intestinal transplant, so some T cells may come from the graft donor. CDR3 coding DNA: TGTGCCTGGAGTATGAAGGTATACACTGAAGCTTTCTTT. Protein: CAWSMKVYTEAFF. The whole variable domain, remainder taken from reference TRBV30 and TRBJ1-1, is SQTIHQWPATLVQPVGSPLSLECTVEGTSNPNLYWYRQAAGRGLQLLFYSVGIGQISSEVPQNLSASRPQDRQFILSSKKLLLSDSGFYLCAWSMKVYTEAFFGQGTRLTVV.